The entry below describes one TCR beta chain. CDR3 length: 13 residues. Germline lookup yields CDR1 SGHVS and CDR2 FNYEAQ. The V end was cut by 4 bases, the J end by 6 bases, with 13 bases between. The entry originates in a study of blood T cell repertoires in COVID-19. For the study at large: Samples of COVID-19 (acute and convalescent) were obtained from the United States, Italy and Spain. The cDNA or gDNA used as material had been derived from T cells, B-cell-depleted T cells, or PBMCs.

Original handling: Amplification of reference gene primers was used by the study to estimate nucleated cell counts. Method: immunoSEQ multiplex PCR; TCRdb's copy keeps in-frame clones and lacks some. D and trimming come from the DNA, and the V and J calls and clone size come from that table. The data hold around 44,000 clones, with around 85% observed a single time. The receptor's source is a man in his forties with active or convalescent COVID-19. Source material: peripheral blood. The chain links TRBV7-6 to TRBJ2-7, with a weak D call TRBD1 (6 bases). CDR3 sequence reads: CASSSLQGIEQYF. The CDR3 bases are TGTGCCAGCAGCTCTCTTCAGGGGATCGAGCAGTACTTC.